This TCR beta chain was retrieved from a study of OX40 agonist ivuxolimab in advanced cancers. Using immunoSEQ multiplex PCR, the repertoire was profiled, and TCRdb retains in-frame clones only, with some absent. The sample has about 79,000 clones, over 80% seen once; the top ten hold approximately 0.48%. Germline loops: CDR1 MNHEY, CDR2 SVGAGI. The ends were cut back, 7 bases at V and 3 bases at J, with 16 bases in the middle. The CDR3 runs 15 residues. The sample here was CD4+ or CD8+ T cells sorted from blood, taken in a trial of the OX40 agonist ivuxolimab. The chain joins TRBV6-5 to TRBJ1-5; D remains ambiguous. This TCR was recovered from an adult with an advanced solid tumor such as melanoma, head and neck, liver or kidney cancer. The CDR3 nucleotides read TGTGCCAGCATTCCGGACCTGGGGTACAATCAGCCCCAGCATTTT. Translation: CASIPDLGYNQPQHF.